The rows below give T cell receptor beta chains drawn from one sample of a study of T-cell reconstitution after alpha-beta-depleted transplantation in children. TCRdb fed the PCR reads into MiXCR, producing one record per CDR3 protein. The sample has 100,000 to 120,000 distinct CDR3 sequences, 10% seen once. The input for sequencing was PBMCs from the stem cell graft donor, taken from the stem cell graft. The source of these receptors is a human donor who donated a stem cell graft to a child with acute lymphoblastic leukemia. The CDR3 runs from the conserved cysteine through the conserved F or W. D genes are given only for firm matches. For some rows the clone size is stated as once, few or many, or as a class when expanded; others skip it.

J gene | D gene | V gene | clone size | CDR3 protein | CDR3 DNA
TRBJ2-2 | NA | TRBV12-3/TRBV12-4 | many | CASRGRRGTGELFF | TGTGCCAGTCGAGGGCGAAGGGGCACCGGGGAGCTGTTTTTT
TRBJ2-3 | NA | TRBV6-5 | many | CASSAASLGDTQYF | TGTGCCAGCAGCGCCGCCTCCCTCGGAGATACGCAGTATTTT
TRBJ2-5 | TRBD2 | TRBV5-1 | many | CASRSTSGEETQYF | TGCGCCAGCAGGTCGACTAGCGGGGAAGAGACCCAGTACTTC
TRBJ2-7 | NA | TRBV7-9 | many | CASSSPLGLVGPIEQYF | TGTGCCAGCAGCTCACCCCTAGGGTTGGTCGGCCCTATCGAGCAGTACTTC
TRBJ2-7 | NA | TRBV5-1 | many | CASSVRDTYEQYF | TGCGCCAGCAGCGTACGGGACACCTACGAGCAGTACTTC
TRBJ1-2 | TRBD1 | TRBV5-1 | many | CASSLATPGQIYGYTF | TGCGCCAGCAGCTTGGCTACGCCGGGACAGATCTATGGCTACACCTTC
TRBJ2-3 | NA | TRBV28 | many | CASSSPPSRGTDTQYF | TGTGCCAGCAGTTCCCCCCCTAGCCGCGGCACAGATACGCAGTATTTT
TRBJ1-2 | NA | TRBV7-9 | many | CASSLDQRSDTF | TGTGCCAGCAGCTTAGACCAAAGGTCCGACACCTTC
TRBJ2-3 | NA | TRBV6-5 | many | CASSYGTATDTQYF | TGTGCCAGCAGTTACGGGACGGCCACAGATACGCAGTATTTT
TRBJ2-3 | NA | TRBV5-1 | many | CASSLDSDTQYF | TGCGCCAGCAGCTTGGATTCAGATACGCAGTATTTT
TRBJ2-3 | TRBD2 | TRBV20-1 | many | CSARALAGGLPSTDTQYF | TGCAGTGCTAGAGCGCTAGCGGGAGGGCTTCCTAGCACAGATACGCAGTATTTT
TRBJ1-5 | NA | TRBV2 | many | CASSGGQNQPQHF | TGTGCCAGCAGTGGGGGCCAAAATCAGCCCCAGCATTTT
TRBJ1-1 | NA | TRBV5-1 | many | CASSLGEKGTEAFF | TGCGCCAGCAGCTTGGGTGAGAAGGGCACTGAAGCTTTCTTT
TRBJ1-2 | NA | TRBV3-1 | many | CASSRGGTVYGYTF | TGTGCCAGCAGCAGAGGCGGGACGGTCTATGGCTACACCTTC
TRBJ2-5 | TRBD2 | TRBV7-2 | many | CASSFPRGRAGETQYF | TGTGCCAGCAGCTTCCCTCGCGGGAGGGCAGGAGAGACCCAGTACTTC
TRBJ2-4 | TRBD1 | TRBV12-3/TRBV12-4 | NA | CASSQGAPAKNSQYF | TGTGCCAGCAGTCAGGGGGCGCCGGCCAAAAACAGTCAGTACTTC
TRBJ2-2 | NA | TRBV12-3/TRBV12-4 | many | CASTLKVGGTGELFF | TGTGCCAGCACCCTCAAGGTGGGGGGCACCGGGGAGCTGTTTTTT
TRBJ2-1 | TRBD1 | TRBV7-2 | NA | CASSSLTGNDEQFF | TGTGCCAGCAGCTCCCTGACAGGGAACGATGAGCAGTTCTTC
TRBJ2-3 | NA | TRBV20-1 | many | CSALKAQGGIADTQYF | TGCAGTGCCCTCAAGGCACAGGGAGGTATCGCAGATACGCAGTATTTT
TRBJ2-7 | NA | TRBV5-1 | NA | CASSAVGRSPYEQYF | TGCGCCAGCAGCGCTGTGGGGCGGTCCCCTTACGAGCAGTACTTC
TRBJ2-7 | NA | TRBV5-5 | many | CASSSPGDRVYEQYF | TGTGCCAGCAGCTCACCGGGAGACAGGGTCTACGAGCAGTACTTC
TRBJ2-5 | NA | TRBV9 | many | CASSVDEETQYF | TGTGCCAGCAGCGTAGATGAAGAGACCCAGTACTTC
TRBJ1-2 | TRBD1 | TRBV12-3/TRBV12-4 | many | CASSPWSGADRNYGYTF | TGTGCCAGCAGCCCTTGGAGTGGGGCGGACAGGAACTATGGCTACACCTTC
TRBJ2-3 | NA | TRBV9 | many | CASSVSGSSTDTQYF | TGTGCCAGCAGCGTTAGCGGAAGTAGCACAGATACGCAGTATTTT
TRBJ2-3 | TRBD1 | TRBV5-1 | many | CASSSGTADTQYF | TGCGCCAGCAGCTCGGGGACAGCAGATACGCAGTATTTT
TRBJ2-1 | TRBD2 | TRBV28 | many | CASSSGTIPQFF | TGTGCCAGCAGTTCAGGGACTATCCCTCAGTTCTTC